Shown below are 10 T cell receptor beta chains from a single sample sequenced in a study of T cell repertoires in cytomegalovirus infection. One entry per CDR3 protein, called by TCRdb with MiXCR from the reads. The data contain some 700,000 distinct CDR3 sequences, 30% to 40% of them singletons. Their target antigens are unknown. This specimen consisted of cultured PBMCs, obtained from culture after CMV antigen stimulation. These receptors originate from a human donor in good health (CMV status not recorded). Some clones in this sample may be carry-over from other donors' samples.

The chain employs TRBV7-2 and TRBJ1-1, with D unclear. V lost 5 bases and J lost 3, with 10 bases in between. This CDR3 spans 13 amino acids. Germline CDR1 is SGHTA and CDR2 is FQGNSA. The CDR3 DNA reads as TGTGCCAGCAGCCAAAACGGCGACACTGAAGCTTTCTTT. The encoded protein is CASSQNGDTEAFF.

The V call is TRBV9, the J call TRBJ2-5, with D possibly matching TRBD2 (6 bases). The CDR3 has 14 amino acids. Germline CDR1 reads SGDLS; CDR2 reads YYNGEE. With 3 bases removed from V and 4 bases from J, the gap between germline ends came to 13 bases. The CDR3 DNA sequence: TGTGCCAGCAGCGCGTGGGGGGATAGAGAGACCCAGTACTTC. Protein sequence: CASSAWGDRETQYF.

This clonotype was observed a few times. The chain couples TRBV6-2 or TRBV6-3 to TRBJ2-7, with TRBD2 as a possible D gene (5 bases). Germline CDR1 and CDR2: MNHEY and SVGEGT. This CDR3 region has 13 residues. The germline V and J ends were trimmed by 10 bases and 3 bases, with 16 bases remaining between them. Here the CDR3 reads CATVGLAVYEQYF. The CDR3 DNA reads as TGTGCCACCGTCGGACTCGCTGTCTACGAGCAGTACTTC.

The V and J genes are TRBV7-2 and TRBJ2-5; TRBD2 aligns across 11 bases. Trimming took 3 bases from V and 1 from J; bases not matched to a gene: 7. Germline-derived CDR1 and CDR2 are SGHTA and FQGNSA. The CDR3 has 17 residues. Here the CDR3 DNA reads TGTGCCAGCAGCTTGGATGTAGCGGGGGGGCCCCAAGAGACCCAGTACTTC. Translating it yields CASSLDVAGGPQETQYF.

The rearrangement joins TRBV6-1 to TRBJ1-5, with D perhaps matching TRBD1 (6 bases). This CDR3 spans 15 amino acids. Looked up from germline, CDR1 is MNHNS and CDR2 is SASEGT. V lost 6 bases and J lost 1, with 13 bases in between. CDR3 in amino acids: CASSPRGASNQPQHF. CDR3 DNA sequence: TGTGCCAGCAGCCCCAGGGGAGCGAGCAATCAGCCCCAGCATTTT.

The CDR3 region has the DNA TGTGCCAGCGAATTGAAGGTTGACGAGGAATTCTTT. Translating gives CASELKVDEEFF. The chain recombines TRBV7-9 with TRBJ1-1; D unresolved. V was shortened by 8 bases and J by 14 bases, with 21 bases between the two germline ends. Germline-derived CDR1 and CDR2 are SEHNR and FQNEAQ (reference sequence). The CDR3 covers 12 residues. The full variable domain, in which reference TRBV7-9 and TRBJ1-1 provide the parts outside the CDR3, is DTGVSQNPRHKITKRGQNVTFRCDPISEHNRLYWYRQTLGQGPEFLTYFQNEAQLEKSRLLSDRFSAERPKGSFSTLEIQRTEQGDSAMYLCASELKVDEEFFGQGTRLTVV.

This clonotype was seen just once. V usage is TRBV3-1 and J usage is TRBJ2-5, with D perhaps matching TRBD2 (5 bases). CDR1 and CDR2 (germline): LGHDT, YNNKEL (reference sequence). The length of the CDR3 is 17 residues. Trimming removed 3 bases from V and 2 bases from J, with 19 bases in between. The CDR3 DNA follows: TGTGCCAGCAGCCAGGACGACTTGGCCGGGGTTCAAGAGACCCAGTACTTC. It specifies CASSQDDLAGVQETQYF.

The rearrangement joins TRBV5-1 to TRBJ2-2; TRBD1 is a possible D gene (6 bases). Trimming took 4 bases from V and 5 from J, leaving 24 bases between them. Germline lookup yields CDR1 SGHRS and CDR2 YFSETQ. This CDR3 region has 18 residues. The CDR3 sequence: CASSATTTGLMVTGELFF. CDR3 coding DNA: TGCGCCAGCAGCGCCACGACTACAGGGTTAATGGTTACCGGGGAGCTGTTTTTT. The full variable domain, its missing parts supplied by reference TRBV5-1 and TRBJ2-2, is KAGVTQTPRYLIKTRGQQVTLSCSPISGHRSVSWYQQTPGQGLQFLFEYFSETQRNKGNFPGRFSGRQFSNSRSEMNVSTLELGDSALYLCASSATTTGLMVTGELFFGEGSRLTVL.

This clonotype occurred a few times. This chain connects TRBV6-2 or TRBV6-3 to TRBJ2-7; D unclear. Germline V gives CDR1 MNHEY, CDR2 SVGEGT. V was clipped by 1 base and J by 0 bases, with 16 bases between them. This CDR3 contains 17 residues. The CDR3 here is CASSYLAKAYLSYEQYF. The CDR3 DNA reads TGTGCCAGCAGTTACTTGGCTAAAGCGTACCTCTCCTACGAGCAGTACTTC.

The rearrangement joins TRBV7-2 to TRBJ2-7; 9 nucleotides line up with TRBD2. Germline V gene sequence: CDR1 SGHTA, CDR2 FQGNSA. This CDR3 comprises 15 residues. The J segment lost 2 bases and the V segment lost 6 bases, leaving 8 bases of the junction unmatched. CDR3 region: CASSRPGLAPYEQYF. DNA for the CDR3: TGTGCCAGCAGTCGACCGGGACTAGCCCCCTACGAGCAGTACTTC.